This T cell receptor beta chain was sequenced in a study of OX40 agonist ivuxolimab in advanced cancers. Study observations and caveats: At 0.1 to 3.0 mg/kg and by week 6, clonal expansion occurred in CD4+ and CD8+ blood T cells. Among the lowest peripheral clonal expansion occurred in 0.1-3.0 mg/kg partial responders. Low normalized clonal expansion also occurred in some nonresponding patients.

This table comes from immunoSEQ multiplex PCR, and its TCRdb copy is limited to in-frame clones, with some not included. The data hold tens of thousands of clones, with about 81% observed a single time. About this clone itself: Its antigen remains unidentified.

The source is an adult with an advanced solid tumor such as melanoma, head and neck, liver or kidney cancer. The sample in question was CD4+ or CD8+ T cells sorted from blood, obtained in a trial of the OX40 agonist ivuxolimab.

CDR3 in DNA: TGTGCCAGCTCACTTACGGGGGGGCCCTACAATGAGCAGTTCTTC. It translates to CASSLTGGPYNEQFF. The chain carries TRBV18 and TRBJ2-1; 8 nucleotides agree with TRBD2. Germline trimming cut 4 bases from V and 2 bases from J; bases unmatched to any gene: 4. The CDR3 sequence is 15 residues long. CDR1 KGHSH and CDR2 LQKENI come from the germline V gene. Drawing the rest from reference TRBV18 and TRBJ2-1, the complete variable domain is NAGVMQNPRHLVRRRGQEARLRCSPMKGHSHVYWYRQLPEEGLKFMVYLQKENIIDESGMPKERFSAEFPKEGPSILRIQQVVRGDSAAYFCASSLTGGPYNEQFFGPGTRLTVL.